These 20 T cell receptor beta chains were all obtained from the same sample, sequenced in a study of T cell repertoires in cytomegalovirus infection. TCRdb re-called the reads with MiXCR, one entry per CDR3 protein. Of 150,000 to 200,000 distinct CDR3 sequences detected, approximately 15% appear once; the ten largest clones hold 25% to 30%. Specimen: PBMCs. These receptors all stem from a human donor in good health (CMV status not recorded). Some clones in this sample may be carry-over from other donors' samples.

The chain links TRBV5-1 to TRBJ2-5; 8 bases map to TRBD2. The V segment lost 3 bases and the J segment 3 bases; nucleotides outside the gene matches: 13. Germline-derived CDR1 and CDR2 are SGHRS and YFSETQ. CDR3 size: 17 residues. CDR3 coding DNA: TGCGCCAGCAGCTCCGTTCTGCCAGCGGGAGAAGAAGAGACCCAGTACTTC. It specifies CASSSVLPAGEEETQYF.

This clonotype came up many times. The DNA for the CDR3 is TGTGCCAGCAGCTCATACGACGAGGGCACAGATACGCAGTATTTT. This translates into CASSSYDEGTDTQYF. The rearrangement uses TRBV7-6 and TRBJ2-3; no clear D gene. Germline lookup yields CDR1 SGHVS and CDR2 FNYEAQ. The CDR3 is 15 residues long. V lost 4 bases and J lost 1, with 12 bases in between. The whole variable domain, filled in from reference TRBV7-6 and TRBJ2-3, reads GAGVSQSPRYKVTKRGQDVALRCDPISGHVSLYWYRQALGQGPEFLTYFNYEAQQDKSGLPNDRFSAERPEGSISTLTIQRTEQRDSAMYRCASSSYDEGTDTQYFGPGTRLTVL.

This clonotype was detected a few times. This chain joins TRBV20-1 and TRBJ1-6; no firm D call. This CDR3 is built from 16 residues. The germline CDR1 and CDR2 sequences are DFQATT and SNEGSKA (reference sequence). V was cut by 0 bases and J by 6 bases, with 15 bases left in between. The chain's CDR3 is CSARENYFSLNSPLHF. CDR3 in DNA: TGCAGTGCTAGAGAAAACTACTTTTCACTTAATTCACCCCTCCACTTT.

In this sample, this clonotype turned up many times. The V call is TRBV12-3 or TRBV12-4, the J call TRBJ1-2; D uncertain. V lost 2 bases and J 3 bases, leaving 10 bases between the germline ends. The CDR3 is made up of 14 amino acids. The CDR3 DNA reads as TGTGCCAGCAGTTTAAGGGCTTGGTACTATGGCTACACCTTC. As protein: CASSLRAWYYGYTF.

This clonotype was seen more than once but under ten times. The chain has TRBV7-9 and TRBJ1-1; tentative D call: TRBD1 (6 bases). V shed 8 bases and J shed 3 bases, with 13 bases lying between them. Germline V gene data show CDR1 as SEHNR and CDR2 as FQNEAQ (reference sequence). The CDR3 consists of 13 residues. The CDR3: CASENQGHTEAFF. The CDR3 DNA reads TGTGCCAGCGAAAACCAGGGGCACACTGAAGCTTTCTTT.

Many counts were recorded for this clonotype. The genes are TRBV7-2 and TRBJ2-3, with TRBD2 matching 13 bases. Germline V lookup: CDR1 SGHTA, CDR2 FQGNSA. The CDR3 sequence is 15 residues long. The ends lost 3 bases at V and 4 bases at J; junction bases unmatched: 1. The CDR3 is CASSLTSGRSDTQYF. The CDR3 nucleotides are TGTGCCAGCAGCTTGACTAGCGGGAGGTCAGATACGCAGTATTTT.

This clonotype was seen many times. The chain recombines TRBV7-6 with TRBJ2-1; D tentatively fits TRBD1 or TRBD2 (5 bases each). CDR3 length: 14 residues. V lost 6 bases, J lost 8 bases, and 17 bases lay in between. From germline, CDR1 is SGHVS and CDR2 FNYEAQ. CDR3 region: CASSSGKGDHEQFF. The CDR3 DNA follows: TGTGCCAGCAGTTCCGGAAAAGGGGACCATGAGCAGTTCTTC.

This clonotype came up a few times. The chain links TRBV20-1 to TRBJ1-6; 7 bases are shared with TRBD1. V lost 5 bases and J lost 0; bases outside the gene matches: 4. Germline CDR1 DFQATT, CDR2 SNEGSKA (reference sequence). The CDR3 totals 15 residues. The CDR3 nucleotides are TGCAGTGCTCGACAGGGAAGCTCCTATAATTCACCCCTCCACTTT. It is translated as CSARQGSSYNSPLHF.

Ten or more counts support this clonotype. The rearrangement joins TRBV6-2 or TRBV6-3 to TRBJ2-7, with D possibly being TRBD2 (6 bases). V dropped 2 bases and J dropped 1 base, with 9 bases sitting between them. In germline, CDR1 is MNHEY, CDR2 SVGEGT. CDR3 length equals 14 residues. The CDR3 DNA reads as TGTGCCAGCAGTTACAGGGGAGGATCCTACGAGCAGTACTTC. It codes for CASSYRGGSYEQYF.

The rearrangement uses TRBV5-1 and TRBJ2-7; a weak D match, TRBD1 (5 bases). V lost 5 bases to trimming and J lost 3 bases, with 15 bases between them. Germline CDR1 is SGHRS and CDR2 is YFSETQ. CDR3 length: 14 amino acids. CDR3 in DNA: TGCGCCAGCAGTTCGTCAGGGCAAAGCTACGAGCAGTACTTC. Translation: CASSSSGQSYEQYF. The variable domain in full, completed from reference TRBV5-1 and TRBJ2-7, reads KAGVTQTPRYLIKTRGQQVTLSCSPISGHRSVSWYQQTPGQGLQFLFEYFSETQRNKGNFPGRFSGRQFSNSRSEMNVSTLELGDSALYLCASSSSGQSYEQYFGPGTRLTVT.

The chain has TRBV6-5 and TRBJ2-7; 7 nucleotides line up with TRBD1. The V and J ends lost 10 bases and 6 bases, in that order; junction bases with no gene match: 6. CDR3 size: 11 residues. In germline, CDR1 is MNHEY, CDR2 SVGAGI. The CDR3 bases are TGTGCCATATCCAAGGGGGCCGAGCAGTACTTC. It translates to CAISKGAEQYF.

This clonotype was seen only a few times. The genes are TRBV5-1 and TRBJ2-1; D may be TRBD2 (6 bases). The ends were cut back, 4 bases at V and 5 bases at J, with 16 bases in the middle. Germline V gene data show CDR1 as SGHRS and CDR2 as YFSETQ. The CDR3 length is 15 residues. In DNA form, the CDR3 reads TGCGCCAGCAGCCCCGGGGCTAGCGTTCACAATGAGCAGTTCTTC. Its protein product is CASSPGASVHNEQFF.

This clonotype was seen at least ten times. CDR3 protein: CASSDFLGQFF. The CDR3 nucleotides read TGTGCCAGCAGTGACTTCCTTGGTCAGTTCTTC. The chain recombines TRBV2 with TRBJ2-1; D uncertain. V lost 3 bases to trimming and J lost 13 bases, with 10 bases between them. The CDR3 contains 11 residues. Germline V gene sequence: CDR1 SNHLY, CDR2 FYNNEI.

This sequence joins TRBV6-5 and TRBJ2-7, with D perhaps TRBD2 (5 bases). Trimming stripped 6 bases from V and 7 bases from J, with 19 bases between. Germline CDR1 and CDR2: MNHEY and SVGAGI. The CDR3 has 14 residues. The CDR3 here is CASRIGGSTREQYF. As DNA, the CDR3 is TGTGCCAGCAGAATCGGTGGGAGTACTCGGGAGCAGTACTTC.

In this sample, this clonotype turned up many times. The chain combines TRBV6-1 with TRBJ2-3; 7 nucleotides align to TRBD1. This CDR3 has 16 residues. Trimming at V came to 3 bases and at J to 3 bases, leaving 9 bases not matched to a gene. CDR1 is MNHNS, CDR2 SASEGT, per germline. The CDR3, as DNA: TGTGCCAGCAGTGATCCCCGGGACAGTGGTACAGATACGCAGTATTTT. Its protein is CASSDPRDSGTDTQYF.

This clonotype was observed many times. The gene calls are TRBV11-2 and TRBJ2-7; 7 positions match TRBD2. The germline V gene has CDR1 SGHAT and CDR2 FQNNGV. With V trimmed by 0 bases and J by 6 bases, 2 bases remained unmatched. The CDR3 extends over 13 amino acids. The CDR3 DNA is TGTGCCAGCAGCTTAGATCAGCGGGGCGAGCAGTACTTC. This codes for CASSLDQRGEQYF.

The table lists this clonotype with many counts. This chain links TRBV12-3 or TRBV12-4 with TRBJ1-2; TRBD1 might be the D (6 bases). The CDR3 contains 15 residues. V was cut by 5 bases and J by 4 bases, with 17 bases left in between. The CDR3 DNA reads TGTGCCAGCAGTGAAGGACAGACCGAGGTCTATGGCTACACCTTC. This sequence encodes CASSEGQTEVYGYTF.

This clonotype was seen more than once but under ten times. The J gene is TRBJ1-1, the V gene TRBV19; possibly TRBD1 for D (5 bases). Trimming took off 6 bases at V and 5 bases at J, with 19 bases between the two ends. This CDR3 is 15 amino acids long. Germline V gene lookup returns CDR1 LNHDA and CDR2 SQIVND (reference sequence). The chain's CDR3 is CASRWDSRRVTEAFF. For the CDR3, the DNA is TGTGCCAGTAGATGGGACTCCCGTAGGGTAACTGAAGCTTTCTTT.

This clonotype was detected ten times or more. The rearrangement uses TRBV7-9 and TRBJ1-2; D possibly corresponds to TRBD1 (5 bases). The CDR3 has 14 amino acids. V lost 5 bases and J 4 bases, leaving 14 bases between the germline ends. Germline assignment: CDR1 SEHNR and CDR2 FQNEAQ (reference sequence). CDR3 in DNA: TGTGCCAGCAGCCCGGGGAGGGGAGCCTATGGCTACACCTTC. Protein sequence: CASSPGRGAYGYTF.

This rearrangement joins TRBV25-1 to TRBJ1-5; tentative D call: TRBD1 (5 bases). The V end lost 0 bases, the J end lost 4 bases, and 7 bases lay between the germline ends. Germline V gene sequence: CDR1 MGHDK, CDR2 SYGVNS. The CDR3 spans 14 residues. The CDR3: CASSEYGGNQPQHF. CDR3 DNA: TGTGCCAGCAGTGAATACGGGGGAAATCAGCCCCAGCATTTT. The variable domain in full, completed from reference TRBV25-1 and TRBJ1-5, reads EADIYQTPRYLVIGTGKKITLECSQTMGHDKMYWYQQDPGMELHLIHYSYGVNSTEKGDLSSESTVSRIRTEHFPLTLESARPSHTSQYLCASSEYGGNQPQHFGDGTRLSIL.